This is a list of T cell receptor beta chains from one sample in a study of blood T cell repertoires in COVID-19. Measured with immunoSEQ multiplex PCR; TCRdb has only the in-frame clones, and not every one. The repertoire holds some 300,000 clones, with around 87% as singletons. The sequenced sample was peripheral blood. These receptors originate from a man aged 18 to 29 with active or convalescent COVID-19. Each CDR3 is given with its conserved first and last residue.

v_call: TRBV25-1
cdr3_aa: CASRRSGRGYGYTF

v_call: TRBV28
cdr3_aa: CASSVGGPGNQPQHF

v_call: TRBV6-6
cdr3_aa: CASSSGRAGDQPQHF

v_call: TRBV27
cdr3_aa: CASSELGDRSYEQYF

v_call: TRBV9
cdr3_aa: CASSVAPGGNTEAFF

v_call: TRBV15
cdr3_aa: CATSMGGPQETQYF

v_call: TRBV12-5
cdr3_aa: CASGLGGSNYGYTF

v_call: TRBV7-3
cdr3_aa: CASSLYGGRAGYNEQFF

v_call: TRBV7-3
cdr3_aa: CASSFGVAYEQYF

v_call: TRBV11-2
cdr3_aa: CASSFLADPGNTIYF

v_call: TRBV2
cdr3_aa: CASSRQGLPQHF

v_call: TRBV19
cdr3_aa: CASSGPGTSGGNEQFF

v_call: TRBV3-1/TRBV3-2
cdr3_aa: CASSLRHPSNTEAFF

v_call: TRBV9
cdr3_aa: CASSPPSLGGIEKLFF

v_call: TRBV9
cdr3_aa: CASSAGQGTYEQYF

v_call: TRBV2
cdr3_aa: CASNRLAGGPLYNEQFF

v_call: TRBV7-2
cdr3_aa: CASSLGTGSSYNEQFF

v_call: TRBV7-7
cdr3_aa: CASSLIAGASTDTQYF

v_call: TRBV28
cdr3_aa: CASSLSWRPTDYGYTF

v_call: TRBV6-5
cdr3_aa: CASSSPTKPGQEAFF

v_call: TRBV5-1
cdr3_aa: CASSPGTTNEQYF

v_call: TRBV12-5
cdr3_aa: CASGPWGGTEAFF

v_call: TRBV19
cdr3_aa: CASSYIAGKDNEQFF

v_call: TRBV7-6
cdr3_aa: CASSPGTDTQYF

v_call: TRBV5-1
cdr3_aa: CASSLGLADITGELFF

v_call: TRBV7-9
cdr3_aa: CASSSGQGHTEAFF

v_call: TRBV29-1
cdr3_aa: CSGPRDREEQYF

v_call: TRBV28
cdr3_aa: CASTLPGMLGAFF

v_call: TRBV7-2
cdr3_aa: CASSPTAGARTNTQYF

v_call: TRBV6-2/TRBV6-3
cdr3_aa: CASSYYTSTDTQYF

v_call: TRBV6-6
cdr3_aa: CASSPHKAREGSYEQYF